The entry that follows covers one T cell receptor (beta chain) sequence. The table lists this clonotype with many counts. Its recognized antigen is unknown. Per-nucleotide qualities are absent, and no much larger clonotype sits a single base away. The donors were roughly 39 Caucasian individuals from Russia, aged roughly 6 to 95 years, who were systemically healthy. Each donor gave about 11 milliliters of peripheral blood, drawn into EDTA-treated Vacutainer tubes. PBMCs were isolated by Ficoll-Paque density-gradient centrifugation, with at least 7 million obtained per sample. Total RNA was extracted from PBMCs with Trizol reagent, with at least 5 micrograms obtained per sample. Naive CD45RAhigh/CD27high T cell percentages were measured by flow cytometry on a PBMC aliquot from every donor. This specimen belongs to a study of blood T cells in healthy people across ages (dated by TCRdb to about 2015). Background for the entire study: In model experiments, template switching captured about one uniquely barcoded TCR beta cDNA molecule for every two T cells. To track age-related changes in TCR beta repertoire diversity, the study relied on deep sequencing normalized with unique cDNA molecular identifiers. Using the same blood draw, the study looked at two additional independent replicas of 1 million unique cDNA reads for two donors, one aged 18 to 30 and the other aged 80 or older. Donors of different ages were randomly distributed across sequencing lanes to avoid experimental bias. The donors were divided into four age groups: young (average approximately 15 years), middle-aged (under 40), aged (about 60) and long-lived (about 80).

Broad study findings and their caveats: Observed TCR beta diversity correlated strongly with the percentage of naive T cells measured by flow cytometry. Since profiling was done on bulk unsorted PBMCs, naive and antigen-experienced compartments could not be conclusively compared. Observed TCR beta diversity per million T cells fell roughly linearly with age, and a significant reduction was already apparent by age around 40. Compared with the aged group, the long-lived group had more naive CD4+ T cells, fewer expanded clones and increased TCR diversity, a pattern suggesting age selection. Because the CMV infection status of the donors was unknown, age-related changes in expanded clonotypes may potentially have been confounded. Total diversity estimates from one million sequenced T cells were considered lower bounds and underestimates.

Library preparation was by 5' RACE. Data came from an Illumina HiSeq 2500. A second PCR of roughly 6 to 11 cycles was run with a J-beta primer mix and a sample-barcoded 5' primer. A unique molecular identifier was introduced onto each TCR beta cDNA molecule by a template-switch 5' adaptor carrying 12 random nucleotides. At least 2.5 million CDR3-containing paired-end reads were obtained from each sample. The Mint cDNA synthesis kit, primed by a TRBC-specific oligonucleotide, was used to synthesize first-strand cDNA from all RNA. Following uracil-DNA glycosylase treatment, a first 18-cycle PCR with universal primers M1SS and BC2_uni_R was performed on all cDNA. The original pipeline was this. Each sample was normalized by randomly selecting 1 million high-quality reads, each carrying a distinct molecular identifier. Instead of being binned into consensus sequences, reads that shared molecular identifiers were thrown out. MiTCR, set to a Q25 quality threshold and the strictest error-elimination algorithm, was used for CDR3 identification, clonotype clustering and error correction. A nonparametric unseen species model with Euler transformation was used to estimate lower-bound total TCR beta diversity. TCRdb itself trimmed the public reads at Q25 with fastp, ran MiXCR and retained productive beta chains. Each CDR3 protein gets just one entry, which takes the most common genes and DNA from the rows behind it. TCRdb's processing, not the authors', yielded these V and J calls. A total of approximately 800,000 distinct CDR3 sequences appear in this sample, around 36% of them only once. Together, the top ten hold 10% to 15% of the sample.

V is cut by 4 bases and J by 0 bases, and the space between the germline ends is 18 bases. The germline V gene sets CDR1 to SGDLS and CDR2 to YYNGEE. From cysteine to phenylalanine, the CDR3 is 17 amino acids long. Kept here is only the CDR3 DNA, which spans 51 bases and is read in frame from base 1. Here the chain combines TRBV9 and TRBJ2-3; the D region possibly corresponds to TRBD2 (5 bases align). Source material: blood. The source of this sequence is a man aged 18 to 35 in good health. The CDR3 here reads CASSLRPGISSTDTQYF. The DNA is as follows: TGTGCCAGCAGCCTTCGACCGGGGATTTCTAGCACAGATACGCAGTATTTT.